This T cell receptor beta chain was retrieved from a study of cytomegalovirus exposure and HLA in healthy donors. Study observations and caveats: An analysis was carried out later, and it reportedly showed fewer N-insertions in an Asian-associated ancestry cluster than the roughly 700-donor mean. It was reported that TCR beta sequences correctly inferred the HLA-A and HLA-B alleles for most subjects. Most observed TCR sequences were rare, whereas some public TCRs were detected in many donors. A prior analysis recorded that most TCR beta V segments were productive about 90% or about 30% of the time.

The CDR3 loop spans 17 amino acids. Trimming took 0 bases from V and 5 from J; bases not matched to a gene: 12. CDR1 and CDR2 (germline): SGHRS, YFSETQ. Amplification used 60 Vbeta primers and 13 Jbeta primers. TCRdb's copy holds only in-frame clones and misses some; the assay was immunoSEQ multiplex PCR. The sample has about 160,000 clones, roughly 65% seen once. This clone came up a few times. Its target is unknown. The TCR was taken from a man aged 18 to 29 in good health and CMV-seropositive. Specimen: PBMCs. The rearrangement uses TRBV5-1 and TRBJ1-2; the match to TRBD1 covers 8 bases. CDR3 in DNA: TGCGCCAGCAGCTTGGGGAGGACAGGGTCCCGACTTTATGGCTACACCTTC. Protein sequence: CASSLGRTGSRLYGYTF. Together with reference TRBV5-1 and TRBJ1-2, the CDR3 gives the full variable domain: KAGVTQTPRYLIKTRGQQVTLSCSPISGHRSVSWYQQTPGQGLQFLFEYFSETQRNKGNFPGRFSGRQFSNSRSEMNVSTLELGDSALYLCASSLGRTGSRLYGYTFGSGTRLTVV.